The 17 T cell receptor beta chains reported below all come from one sample, sequenced in a study of blood T cell repertoires in COVID-19. Profiling relied on immunoSEQ multiplex PCR, and the TCRdb table lists in-frame clones only, not all of them. The sample lists 350,000 to 450,000 clones; less than 90% were seen once. The sample consisted of PBMCs or T cells enriched from blood (not recorded which). These receptors came from a woman in her fifties or sixties who had recovered from COVID-19.

V gene TRBV7-9 combines with J gene TRBJ1-4, with a tentative D call TRBD1 (5 bases). The CDR3 has 16 amino acids. Germline V gene data show CDR1 as SEHNR and CDR2 as FQNEAQ (reference sequence). Trimming shortened V by 3 bases and J by 8 bases, and 19 bases separated the two germline ends. Written as DNA, the CDR3 is TGTGCCAGCAGCTTTTCAGTGGGGCAGCTGGGGGAAAAACTGTTTTTT. It yields the protein CASSFSVGQLGEKLFF.

V gene TRBV7-9 combines with J gene TRBJ1-2; 7 bases match TRBD1. With 2 bases clipped from V and 3 bases from J, the junction kept 18 bases outside the gene matches. The CDR3 is 19 amino acids. CDR1 is SEHNR, CDR2 FQNEAQ, per germline (reference sequence). DNA of the CDR3: TGTGCCAGCAGCTTAAGAGGGGGCACCCTACGTTCAGTCGACTATGGCTACACCTTC. Translating it yields CASSLRGGTLRSVDYGYTF.

CDR3 protein: CASSSLAGGTDTQYF. The CDR3 DNA is TGTGCCAGCAGTTCTTTGGCAGGGGGCACAGATACGCAGTATTTT. The chain is built from TRBV27 and TRBJ2-3; D is perhaps TRBD1 (6 bases). Germline V gene lookup returns CDR1 MNHEY and CDR2 SMNVEV (reference sequence). V was clipped by 4 bases and J by 1 base, with 12 bases between them. CDR3 length: 15 residues.

V gene TRBV7-9 combines with J gene TRBJ1-5, with a weak D call TRBD1 (6 bases). The ends were cut back, 5 bases at V and 4 bases at J, with 18 bases in the middle. Germline V gene data show CDR1 as SEHNR and CDR2 as FQNEAQ (reference sequence). The CDR3 spans 16 residues. The CDR3 sequence: CASSEGWVGTNQPQHF. The CDR3, as DNA: TGTGCCAGCAGCGAGGGTTGGGTAGGGACAAATCAGCCCCAGCATTTT.

About this clone itself: Within the sample, other DNA sequences also encode this same CDR3. This chain connects TRBV12-3 or TRBV12-4 to TRBJ1-2, with TRBD1 as a possible D gene (6 bases). Trimming pared 5 bases from V and 4 bases from J, leaving 11 bases between. The CDR3 is made up of 13 amino acids. In DNA, the CDR3 is TGTGCCAGCAGTCGGGACACCGGCTATGGCTACACCTTC. This codes for CASSRDTGYGYTF.

This chain joins TRBV27 and TRBJ1-1, with D perhaps TRBD1 (6 bases). The CDR3 consists of 13 residues. Trimming took 5 bases from V and 5 from J, leaving 12 bases between them. Germline values: CDR1 MNHEY, CDR2 SMNVEV (reference sequence). The CDR3 nucleotides read TGTGCCAGCAGTGGCAGGGGCGTAACTGAAGCTTTCTTT. Translated, it gives CASSGRGVTEAFF.

This clone was seen more than once but under ten times. The chain has TRBV7-2 and TRBJ1-1; D is uncertain. Germline V gives CDR1 SGHTA, CDR2 FQGNSA. V lost 1 base, J lost 2 bases, and 11 bases lay in between. This CDR3 spans 15 amino acids. The CDR3 protein is CASSLEFVANTEAFF. In nucleotides, the CDR3 is TGTGCCAGCAGCTTAGAGTTTGTGGCCAACACTGAAGCTTTCTTT.

In DNA form, the CDR3 reads TGTGCCAGCAGCGGGCAGGGGGCGGTTGGGCAGCCCCAGCATTTT. Its translation: CASSGQGAVGQPQHF. This chain joins TRBV9 and TRBJ1-5; 8 positions agree with TRBD1. The CDR3 is 15 amino acids. Germline CDR1 reads SGDLS; CDR2 reads YYNGEE. Trimming at V came to 3 bases and at J to 7 bases, leaving 9 bases not matched to a gene.

The rearrangement joins TRBV11-2 to TRBJ1-1; D remains ambiguous. V lost 5 bases and J 1 base, leaving 11 bases between the germline ends. This CDR3 is 14 amino acids long. Germline V gene data show CDR1 as SGHAT and CDR2 as FQNNGV. This CDR3 is CASSHGRGNTEAFF. The CDR3 DNA reads as TGTGCCAGCAGCCATGGACGGGGGAACACTGAAGCTTTCTTT.

The V and J genes are TRBV29-1 and TRBJ1-1; D possibly corresponds to TRBD1 (6 bases). The V end was cut by 3 bases, the J end by 1 base, with 15 bases between. CDR3 length: 15 amino acids. The V gene's germline CDR1 is SQVTM and CDR2 ANQGSEA. The chain's CDR3 is CSVDGRGRTNTEAFF. CDR3 bases: TGCAGCGTTGATGGCAGGGGTCGTACGAACACTGAAGCTTTCTTT.

This clone showed up just a few times. The genes are TRBV18 and TRBJ1-1; D may be TRBD1 (5 bases). CDR3 size: 16 residues. Germline CDR1 and CDR2: KGHSH and LQKENI. The V gene lost 5 bases and the J gene lost 0 bases, with 16 bases spanning the gap. DNA for the CDR3: TGTGCCAGCTCAAGGGGCGTCCGTCAAATGAACACTGAAGCTTTCTTT. Translating it yields CASSRGVRQMNTEAFF.

The chain recombines TRBV6-5 with TRBJ1-1, with a tentative D call TRBD1 (5 bases). Germline-derived CDR1 and CDR2 are MNHEY and SVGAGI. V was clipped by 8 bases and J by 11 bases, with 18 bases between them. The CDR3 length is 12 residues. DNA for the CDR3: TGTGCCAGCGTGGGTTCGGGGGGAAAGGCTTTCTTT. Encoded protein: CASVGSGGKAFF.

The chain joins TRBV7-8 to TRBJ1-5; D perhaps matches TRBD1 (5 bases). Germline CDR1 and CDR2: SGHVS and FQNEAQ. The CDR3 has 14 residues. Trimming left V 6 bases short and J 6 bases short, with 15 bases between. The CDR3 DNA sequence: TGTGCCAGCAGACAGAGGGGCGGGGGTCAGCCCCAGCATTTT. It codes for CASRQRGGGQPQHF.

V gene TRBV7-9 combines with J gene TRBJ2-7, with TRBD2 identical over 15 bases. The CDR3 has 18 residues. CDR1 and CDR2 (germline): SEHNR, FQNEAQ (reference sequence). Germline trimming cut 5 bases from V and 4 bases from J; bases unmatched to any gene: 12. In nucleotides, the CDR3 is TGTGCCAGCAGCCCCGGGACTAGCGGGAGGCCGAGAGGGTACGAGCAGTACTTC. This gives the protein CASSPGTSGRPRGYEQYF.

The J gene is TRBJ1-5, the V gene TRBV7-6; D uncertain. The CDR3 spans 20 residues. Germline V CDR1 and CDR2: SGHVS, FNYEAQ. V lost 2 bases, J lost 0 bases, and 23 bases lay in between. CDR3 region: CASSLRGNPNIRYSNQPQHF. CDR3 DNA: TGTGCCAGCAGCTTACGGGGAAATCCGAATATCCGTTATAGCAATCAGCCCCAGCATTTT.

In DNA, the CDR3 is TGTGCCAGCAGTTACTCCCGAGGTAGATGGGAGCAGTACTTC. Protein: CASSYSRGRWEQYF. The rearrangement uses TRBV6-5 and TRBJ2-7; D is ambiguous. Trimming took 0 bases from V and 7 from J, leaving 13 bases between them. Germline V gives CDR1 MNHEY, CDR2 SVGAGI. The CDR3 has 14 residues.

The chain couples TRBV4-1 to TRBJ2-5, with D tentatively TRBD2 (6 bases). Trimming stripped 0 bases from V and 4 bases from J, with 15 bases between. The CDR3 runs to 16 residues. CDR1 is MGHRA, CDR2 YSYEKL, per germline. CDR3 in amino acids: CASSQEPPRGGETQYF. The CDR3 region has the DNA TGCGCCAGCAGCCAAGAACCCCCACGGGGAGGAGAGACCCAGTACTTC.